This T cell receptor (beta chain) appears in the sequencing data of a study of cytomegalovirus exposure and HLA in healthy donors. Study conclusions and caveats: Association of a missense DCLRE1C variant with TCR beta V- and J-gene trimming was reported in a later analysis.

With V trimmed by 4 bases and J by 6 bases, 11 bases remained unmatched. Germline V gives CDR1 MGHRA, CDR2 YSYEKL. The CDR3 is 16 amino acids. Of note for this clone: Its specificity is not known.

Primers: 60 Vbeta forward and 13 Jbeta reverse. Here immunoSEQ multiplex PCR was the method, and the copy in TCRdb shows in-frame clones only, minus some. The data contain approximately 150,000 clones, 72% of them singletons. This receptor was obtained from a man aged 35-49 years in good health and CMV-seronegative. The V and J genes are TRBV4-1 and TRBJ2-1; 8 nucleotides match TRBD2. The sequenced sample consisted of PBMCs. The CDR3 is CASSLLGTSGLNEQFF. CDR3 nucleotides: TGCGCCAGCAGCCTTTTGGGAACTAGCGGACTCAATGAGCAGTTCTTC.